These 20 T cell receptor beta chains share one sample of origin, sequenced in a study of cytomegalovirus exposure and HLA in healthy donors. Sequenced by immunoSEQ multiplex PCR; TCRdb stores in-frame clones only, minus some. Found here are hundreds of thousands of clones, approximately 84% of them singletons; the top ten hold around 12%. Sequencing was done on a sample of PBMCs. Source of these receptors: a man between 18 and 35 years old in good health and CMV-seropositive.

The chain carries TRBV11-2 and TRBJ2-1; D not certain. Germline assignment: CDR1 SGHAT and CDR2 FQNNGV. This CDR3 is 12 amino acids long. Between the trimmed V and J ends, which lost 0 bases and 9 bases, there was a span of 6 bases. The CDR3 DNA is TGTGCCAGCAGCTTAGACTCGGGTGAGCAGTTCTTC. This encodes CASSLDSGEQFF.

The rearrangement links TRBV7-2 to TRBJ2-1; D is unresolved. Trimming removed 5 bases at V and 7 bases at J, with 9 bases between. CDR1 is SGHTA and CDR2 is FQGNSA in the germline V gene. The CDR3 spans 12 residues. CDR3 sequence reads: CASSRLGNEQFF. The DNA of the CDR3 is TGTGCCAGCAGCCGTTTGGGGAATGAGCAGTTCTTC.

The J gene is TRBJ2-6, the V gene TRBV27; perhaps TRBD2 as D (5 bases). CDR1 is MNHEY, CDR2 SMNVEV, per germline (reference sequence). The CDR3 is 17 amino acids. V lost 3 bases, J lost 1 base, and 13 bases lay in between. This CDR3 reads CASSFTPGISGANVLTF. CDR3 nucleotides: TGTGCCAGCAGTTTCACTCCGGGGATTTCTGGGGCCAACGTCCTGACTTTC.

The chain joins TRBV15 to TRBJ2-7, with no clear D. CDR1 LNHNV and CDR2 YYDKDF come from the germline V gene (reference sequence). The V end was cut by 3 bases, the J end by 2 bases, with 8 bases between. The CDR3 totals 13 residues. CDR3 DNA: TGTGCCACCAGCAGGGCTTCCACCTACGAGCAGTACTTC. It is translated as CATSRASTYEQYF.

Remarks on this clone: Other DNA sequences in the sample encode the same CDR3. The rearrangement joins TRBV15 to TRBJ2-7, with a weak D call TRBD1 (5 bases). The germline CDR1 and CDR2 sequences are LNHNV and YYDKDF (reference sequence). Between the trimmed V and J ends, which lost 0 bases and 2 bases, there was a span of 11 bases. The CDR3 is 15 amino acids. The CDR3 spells CATSRDRGRAYEQYF. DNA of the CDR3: TGTGCCACCAGCAGAGATAGGGGTAGGGCCTACGAGCAGTACTTC. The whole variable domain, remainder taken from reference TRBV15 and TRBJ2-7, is DAMVIQNPRYQVTQFGKPVTLSCSQTLNHNVMYWYQQKSSQAPKLLFHYYDKDFNNEADTPDNFQSRRPNTSFCFLDIRSPGLGDTAMYLCATSRDRGRAYEQYFGPGTRLTVT.

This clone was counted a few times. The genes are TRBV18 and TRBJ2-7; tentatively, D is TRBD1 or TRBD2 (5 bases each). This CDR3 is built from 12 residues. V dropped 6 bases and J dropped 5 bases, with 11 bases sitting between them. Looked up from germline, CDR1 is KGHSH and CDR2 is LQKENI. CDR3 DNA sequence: TGTGCCAGCTCCGGGGCAGGGCACGAGCAGTACTTC. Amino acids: CASSGAGHEQYF.

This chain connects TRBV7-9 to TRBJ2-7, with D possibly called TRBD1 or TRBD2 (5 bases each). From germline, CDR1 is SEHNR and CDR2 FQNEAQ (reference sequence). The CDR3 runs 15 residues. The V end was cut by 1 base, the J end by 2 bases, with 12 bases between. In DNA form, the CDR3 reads TGTGCCAGCAGCTTAGACGGCAGGGACCCCTACGAGCAGTACTTC. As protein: CASSLDGRDPYEQYF.

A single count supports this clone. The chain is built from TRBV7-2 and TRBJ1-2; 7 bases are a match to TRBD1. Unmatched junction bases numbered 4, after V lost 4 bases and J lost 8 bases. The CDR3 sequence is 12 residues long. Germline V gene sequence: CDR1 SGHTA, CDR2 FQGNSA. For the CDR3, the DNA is TGTGCCAGCAGCTCACAGGGGCGAGGCTACACCTTC. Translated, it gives CASSSQGRGYTF.

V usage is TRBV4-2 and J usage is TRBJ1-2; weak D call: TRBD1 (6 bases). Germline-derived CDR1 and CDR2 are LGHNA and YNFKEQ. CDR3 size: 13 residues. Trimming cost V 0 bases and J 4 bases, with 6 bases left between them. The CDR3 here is CASSQEQGYGYTF. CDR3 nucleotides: TGTGCCAGCAGCCAAGAACAGGGCTATGGCTACACCTTC.

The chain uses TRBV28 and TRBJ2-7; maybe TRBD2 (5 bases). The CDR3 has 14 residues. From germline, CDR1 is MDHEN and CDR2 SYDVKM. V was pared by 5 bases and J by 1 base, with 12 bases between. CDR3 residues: CASSLSGLSYEQYF. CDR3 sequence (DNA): TGTGCCAGCAGTCTATCGGGGTTATCCTACGAGCAGTACTTC.

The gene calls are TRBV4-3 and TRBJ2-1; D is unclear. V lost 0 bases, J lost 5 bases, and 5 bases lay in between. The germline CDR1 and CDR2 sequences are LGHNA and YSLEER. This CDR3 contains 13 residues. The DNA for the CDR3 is TGCGCCAGCAGCCAAGAGATGAACAATGAGCAGTTCTTC. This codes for CASSQEMNNEQFF.

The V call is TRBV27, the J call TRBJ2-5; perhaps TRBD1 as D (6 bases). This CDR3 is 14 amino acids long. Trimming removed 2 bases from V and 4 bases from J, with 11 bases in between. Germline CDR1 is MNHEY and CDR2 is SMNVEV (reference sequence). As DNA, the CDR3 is TGTGCCAGCAGTTTAGGGGGCTGGGGAGAGACCCAGTACTTC. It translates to CASSLGGWGETQYF.

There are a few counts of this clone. DNA for the CDR3: TGTGCCAGCAGCTTAGTGGGTTGGGACAGGGCGCCCGAGACCCAGTACTTC. This translates into CASSLVGWDRAPETQYF. The chain combines TRBV7-2 with TRBJ2-5; 9 bases align to TRBD1. Germline V gene sequence: CDR1 SGHTA, CDR2 FQGNSA. Germline trimming cut 1 base from V and 5 bases from J; bases unmatched to any gene: 11. CDR3 size: 17 residues.

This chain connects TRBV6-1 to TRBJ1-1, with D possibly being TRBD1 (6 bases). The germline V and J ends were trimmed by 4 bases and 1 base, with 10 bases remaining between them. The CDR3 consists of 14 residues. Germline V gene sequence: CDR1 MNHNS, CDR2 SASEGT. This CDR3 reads CASSGQARNTEAFF. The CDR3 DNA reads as TGTGCCAGCAGTGGACAGGCCAGGAACACTGAAGCTTTCTTT.

CDR3 protein: CASSGGQDSGYTF. In DNA, the CDR3 is TGTGCCAGCTCTGGGGGTCAAGATTCGGGCTACACCTTC. J is TRBJ1-2 and V is TRBV18; possible D gene TRBD1, 5 bases. Trimming took off 6 bases at V and 8 bases at J, with 16 bases between the two ends. The CDR3 extends over 13 amino acids. Germline V gives CDR1 KGHSH, CDR2 LQKENI.

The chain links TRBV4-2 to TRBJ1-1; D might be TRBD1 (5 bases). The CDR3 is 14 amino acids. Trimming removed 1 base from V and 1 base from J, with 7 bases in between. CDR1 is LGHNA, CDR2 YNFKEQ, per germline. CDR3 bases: TGTGCCAGCAGCCAAGGGACATCGAACACTGAAGCTTTCTTT. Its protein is CASSQGTSNTEAFF.

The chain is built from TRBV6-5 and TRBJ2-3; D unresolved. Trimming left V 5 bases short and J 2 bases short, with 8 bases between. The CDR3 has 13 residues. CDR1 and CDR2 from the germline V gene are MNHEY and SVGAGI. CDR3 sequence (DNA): TGTGCCAGCAGTAGGACCAACACAGATACGCAGTATTTT. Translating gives CASSRTNTDTQYF.

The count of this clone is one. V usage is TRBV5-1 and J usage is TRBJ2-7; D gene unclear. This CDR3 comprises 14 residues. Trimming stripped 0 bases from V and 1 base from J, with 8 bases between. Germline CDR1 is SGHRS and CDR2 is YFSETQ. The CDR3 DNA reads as TGCGCCAGCAGCTTGGAGGTCAGTTCCTACGAGCAGTACTTC. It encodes CASSLEVSSYEQYF.

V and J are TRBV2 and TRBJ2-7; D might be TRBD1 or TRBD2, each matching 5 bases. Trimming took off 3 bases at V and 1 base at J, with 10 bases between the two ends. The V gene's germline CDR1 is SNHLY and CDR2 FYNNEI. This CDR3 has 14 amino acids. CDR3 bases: TGTGCCAGCAGTGAGCTGGGACCATCCTACGAGCAGTACTTC. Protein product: CASSELGPSYEQYF.

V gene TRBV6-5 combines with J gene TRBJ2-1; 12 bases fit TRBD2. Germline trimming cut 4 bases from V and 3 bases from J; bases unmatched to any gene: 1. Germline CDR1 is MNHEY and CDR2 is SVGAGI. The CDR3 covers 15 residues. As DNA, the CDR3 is TGTGCCAGCAGTTCGGGACTAGCGGGCTACAATGAGCAGTTCTTC. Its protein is CASSSGLAGYNEQFF.